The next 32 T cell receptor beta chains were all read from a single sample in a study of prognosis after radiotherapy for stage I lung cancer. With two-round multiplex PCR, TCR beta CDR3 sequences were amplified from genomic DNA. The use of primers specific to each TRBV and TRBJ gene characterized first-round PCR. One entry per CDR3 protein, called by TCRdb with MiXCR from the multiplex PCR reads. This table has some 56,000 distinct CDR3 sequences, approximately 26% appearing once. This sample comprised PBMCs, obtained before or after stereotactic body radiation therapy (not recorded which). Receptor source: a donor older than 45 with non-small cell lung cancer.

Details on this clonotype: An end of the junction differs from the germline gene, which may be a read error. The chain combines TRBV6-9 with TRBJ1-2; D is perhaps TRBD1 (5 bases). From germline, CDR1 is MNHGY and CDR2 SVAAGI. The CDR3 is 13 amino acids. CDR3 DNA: TGTTCCAGCAGTTACCATGGGGCCGACGGCTACACCTTC. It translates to CSSSYHGADGYTF.

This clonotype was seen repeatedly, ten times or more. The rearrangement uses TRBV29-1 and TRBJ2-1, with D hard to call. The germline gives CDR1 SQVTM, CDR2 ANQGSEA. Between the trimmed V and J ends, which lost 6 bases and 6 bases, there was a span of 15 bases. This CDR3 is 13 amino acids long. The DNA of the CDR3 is TGCAGCGTCCGCCTGGCGGCAGTCAATGAGCAGTTCTTC. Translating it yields CSVRLAAVNEQFF.

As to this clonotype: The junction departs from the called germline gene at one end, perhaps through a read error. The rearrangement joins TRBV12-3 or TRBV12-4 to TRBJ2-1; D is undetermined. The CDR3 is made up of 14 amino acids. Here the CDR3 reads CASRPTVQYNEQSF. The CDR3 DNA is TGTGCCAGCAGGCCCACGGTACAGTACAATGAGCAGTCCTTC.

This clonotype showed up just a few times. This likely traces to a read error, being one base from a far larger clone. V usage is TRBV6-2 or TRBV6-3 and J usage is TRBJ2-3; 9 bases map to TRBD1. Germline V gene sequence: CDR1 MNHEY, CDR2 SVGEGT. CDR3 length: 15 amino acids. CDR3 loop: CAGSPRQGVGNTQYF. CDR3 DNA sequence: TGTGCCGGCAGTCCCCGACAGGGGGTTGGGAATACGCAGTATTTT.

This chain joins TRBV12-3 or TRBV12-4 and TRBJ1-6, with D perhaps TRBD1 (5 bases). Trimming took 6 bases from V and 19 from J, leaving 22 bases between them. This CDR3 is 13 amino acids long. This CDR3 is CASRRDWDSPRHF. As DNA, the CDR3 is TGTGCCAGCAGACGGGACTGGGATTCACCCCGACACTTT.

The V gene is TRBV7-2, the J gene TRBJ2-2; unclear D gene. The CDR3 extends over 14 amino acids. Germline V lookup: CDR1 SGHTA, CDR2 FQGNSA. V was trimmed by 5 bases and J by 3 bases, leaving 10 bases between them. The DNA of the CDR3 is TGTACCAGCAGCCCCGTGAGGTACACCGGGGAGCTGTTTTTT. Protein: CTSSPVRYTGELFF.

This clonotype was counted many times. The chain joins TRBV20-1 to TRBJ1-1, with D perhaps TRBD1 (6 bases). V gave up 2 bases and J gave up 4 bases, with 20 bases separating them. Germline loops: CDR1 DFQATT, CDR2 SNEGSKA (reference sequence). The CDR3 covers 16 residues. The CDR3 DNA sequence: TGCAGTGCTAGATGGGGGATGGGAATAGGGGGCACTGAAGCTTTCTTT. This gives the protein CSARWGMGIGGTEAFF.

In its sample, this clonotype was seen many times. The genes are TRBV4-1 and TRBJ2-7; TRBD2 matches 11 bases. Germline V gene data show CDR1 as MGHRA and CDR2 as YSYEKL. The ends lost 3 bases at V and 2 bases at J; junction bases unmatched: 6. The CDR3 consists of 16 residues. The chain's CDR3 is CASSQAVTSGAYEQYF. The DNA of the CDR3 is TGCGCCAGCAGCCAGGCTGTGACTAGCGGGGCCTACGAGCAGTACTTC.

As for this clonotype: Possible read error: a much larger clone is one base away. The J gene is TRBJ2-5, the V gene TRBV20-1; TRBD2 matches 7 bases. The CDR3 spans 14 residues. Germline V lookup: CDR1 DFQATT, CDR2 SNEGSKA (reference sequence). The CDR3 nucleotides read TGCATTGCTGATAAGGGGACTACCCAAGAGACCCAGTACTTC. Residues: CIADKGTTQETQYF.

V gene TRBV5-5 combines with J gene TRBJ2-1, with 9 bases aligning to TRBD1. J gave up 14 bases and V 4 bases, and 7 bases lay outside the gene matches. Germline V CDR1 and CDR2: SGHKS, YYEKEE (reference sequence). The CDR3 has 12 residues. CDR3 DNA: TGTGCCAGCAGCACCACAGGGGGCGGGAAGTTCTTC. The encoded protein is CASSTTGGGKFF.

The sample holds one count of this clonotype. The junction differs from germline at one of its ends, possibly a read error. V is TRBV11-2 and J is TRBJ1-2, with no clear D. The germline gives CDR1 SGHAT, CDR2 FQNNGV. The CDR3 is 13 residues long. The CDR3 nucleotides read TGTGCCAACAGCTCGTCAGCTGGCTATCGCTACACCTTC. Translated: CANSSSAGYRYTF.

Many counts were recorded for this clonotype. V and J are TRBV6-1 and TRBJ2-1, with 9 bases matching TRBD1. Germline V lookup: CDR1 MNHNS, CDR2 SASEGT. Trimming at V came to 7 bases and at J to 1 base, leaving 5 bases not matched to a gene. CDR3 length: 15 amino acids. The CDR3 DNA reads TGTGCCAGCATTCGACAGGGGGGTTCCTACAATGAGCAGTTCTTC. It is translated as CASIRQGGSYNEQFF.

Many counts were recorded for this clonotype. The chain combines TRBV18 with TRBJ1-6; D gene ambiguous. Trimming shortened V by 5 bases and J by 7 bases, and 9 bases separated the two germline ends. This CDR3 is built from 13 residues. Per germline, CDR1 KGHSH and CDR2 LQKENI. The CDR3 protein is CASSSKENSPLHF. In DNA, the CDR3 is TGTGCCAGCTCATCCAAGGAGAATTCACCCCTCCACTTT.

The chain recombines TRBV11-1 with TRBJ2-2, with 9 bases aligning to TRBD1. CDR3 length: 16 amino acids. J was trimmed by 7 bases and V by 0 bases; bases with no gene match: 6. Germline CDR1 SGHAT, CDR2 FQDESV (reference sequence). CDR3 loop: CASSLAGQGVNGELFF. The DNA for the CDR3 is TGTGCCAGCAGCTTAGCGGGACAGGGAGTAAACGGGGAGCTGTTTTTT. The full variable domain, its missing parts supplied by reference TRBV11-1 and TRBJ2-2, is EAEVAQSPRYKITEKSQAVAFWCDPISGHATLYWYRQILGQGPELLVQFQDESVVDDSQLPKDRFSAERLKGVDSTLKIQPAELGDSAMYLCASSLAGQGVNGELFFGEGSRLTVL.

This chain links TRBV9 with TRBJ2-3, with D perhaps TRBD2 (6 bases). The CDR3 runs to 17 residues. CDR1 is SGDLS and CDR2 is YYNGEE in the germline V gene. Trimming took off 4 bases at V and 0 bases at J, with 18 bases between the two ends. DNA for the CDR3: TGTGCCAGCAGCCTGAGCGGTAGGAGGGCTAGCACAGATACGCAGTATTTT. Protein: CASSLSGRRASTDTQYF.

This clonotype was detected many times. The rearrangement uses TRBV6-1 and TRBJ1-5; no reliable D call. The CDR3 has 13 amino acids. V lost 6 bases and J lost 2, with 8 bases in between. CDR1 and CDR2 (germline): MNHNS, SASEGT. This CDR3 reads CASSRHRNQPQHF. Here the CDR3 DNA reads TGTGCCAGCAGCCGACATCGCAATCAGCCCCAGCATTTT.

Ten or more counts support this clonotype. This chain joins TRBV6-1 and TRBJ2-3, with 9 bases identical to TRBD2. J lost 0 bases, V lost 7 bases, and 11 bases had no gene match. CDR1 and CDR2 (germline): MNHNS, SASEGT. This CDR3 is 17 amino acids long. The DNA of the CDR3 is TGTGCCAGCAACTCTCGCGGGGGGGACCAAAGCACAGATACGCAGTATTTT. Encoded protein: CASNSRGGDQSTDTQYF.

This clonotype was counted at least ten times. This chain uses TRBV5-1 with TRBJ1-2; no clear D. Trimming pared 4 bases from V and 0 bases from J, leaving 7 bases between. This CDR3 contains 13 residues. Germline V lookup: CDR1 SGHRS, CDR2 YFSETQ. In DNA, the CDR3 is TGCGCCAGCAGCGCGGACCCTAACTATGGCTACACCTTC. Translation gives CASSADPNYGYTF.

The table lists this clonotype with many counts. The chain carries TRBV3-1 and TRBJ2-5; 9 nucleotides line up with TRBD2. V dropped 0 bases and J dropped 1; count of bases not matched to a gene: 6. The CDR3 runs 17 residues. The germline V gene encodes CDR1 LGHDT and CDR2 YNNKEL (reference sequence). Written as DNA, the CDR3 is TGTGCCAGCAGCCAAGACTTTAGCGGGGGATCCCAAGAGACCCAGTACTTC. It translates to CASSQDFSGGSQETQYF.

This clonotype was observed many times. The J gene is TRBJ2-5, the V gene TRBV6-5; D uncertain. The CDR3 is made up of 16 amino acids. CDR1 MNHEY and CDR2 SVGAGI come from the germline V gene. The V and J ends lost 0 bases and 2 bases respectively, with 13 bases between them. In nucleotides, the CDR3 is TGTGCCAGCAGTTACTCCGACGGCACACTTCAAGAGACCCAGTACTTC. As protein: CASSYSDGTLQETQYF.

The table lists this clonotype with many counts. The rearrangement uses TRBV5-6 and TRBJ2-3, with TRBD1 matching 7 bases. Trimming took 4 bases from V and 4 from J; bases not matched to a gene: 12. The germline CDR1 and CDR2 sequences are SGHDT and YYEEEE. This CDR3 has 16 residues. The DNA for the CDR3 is TGTGCCAGCAGCCTCAGGGGGAACCTTCTTGCAGATACGCAGTATTTT. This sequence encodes CASSLRGNLLADTQYF.

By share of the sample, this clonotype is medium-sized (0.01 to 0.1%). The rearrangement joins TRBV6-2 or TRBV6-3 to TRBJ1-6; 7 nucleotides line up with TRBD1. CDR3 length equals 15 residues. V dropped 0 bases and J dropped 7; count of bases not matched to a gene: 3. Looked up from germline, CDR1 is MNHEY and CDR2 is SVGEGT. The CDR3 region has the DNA TGTGCCAGCAGTTACTCGGGGACAGCAAATTCACCCCTCCACTTT. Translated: CASSYSGTANSPLHF.

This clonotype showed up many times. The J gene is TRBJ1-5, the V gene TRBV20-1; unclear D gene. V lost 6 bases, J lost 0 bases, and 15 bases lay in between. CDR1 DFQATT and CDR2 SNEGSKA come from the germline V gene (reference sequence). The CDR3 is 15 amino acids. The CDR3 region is CSANLGGYSNQPQHF. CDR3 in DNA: TGCAGTGCCAATCTCGGCGGATATAGCAATCAGCCCCAGCATTTT.

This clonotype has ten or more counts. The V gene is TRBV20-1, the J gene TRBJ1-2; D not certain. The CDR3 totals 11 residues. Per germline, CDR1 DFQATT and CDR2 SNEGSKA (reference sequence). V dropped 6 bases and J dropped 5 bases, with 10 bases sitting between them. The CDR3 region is CSALDDYGYTF. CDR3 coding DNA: TGCAGTGCGTTGGATGATTATGGCTACACCTTC.

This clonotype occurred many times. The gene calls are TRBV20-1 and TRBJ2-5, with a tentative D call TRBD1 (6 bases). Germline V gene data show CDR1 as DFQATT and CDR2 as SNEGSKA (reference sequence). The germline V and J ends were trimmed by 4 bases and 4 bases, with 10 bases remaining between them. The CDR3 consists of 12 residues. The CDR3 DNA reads TGCAGTGCTACCAGGGACACAGAGACCCAGTACTTC. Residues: CSATRDTETQYF.

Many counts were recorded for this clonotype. The CDR3 loop reads CASSQDLTSVVTGELFF. Written as DNA, the CDR3 is TGTGCCAGCAGCCAAGATCTGACTAGCGTGGTAACCGGGGAGCTGTTTTTT. The chain is built from TRBV14 and TRBJ2-2, with 8 bases aligning to TRBD2. The V gene's germline CDR1 is SGHDN and CDR2 FVKESK. The CDR3 extends over 17 amino acids. The J segment lost 5 bases and the V segment lost 0 bases, leaving 8 bases of the junction unmatched.

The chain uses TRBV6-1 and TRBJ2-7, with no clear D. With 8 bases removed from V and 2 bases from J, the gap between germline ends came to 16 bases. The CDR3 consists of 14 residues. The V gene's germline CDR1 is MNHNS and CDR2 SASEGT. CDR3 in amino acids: CASRVGIHPYEQYF. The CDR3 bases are TGTGCCAGCCGGGTAGGCATCCACCCCTACGAGCAGTACTTC.

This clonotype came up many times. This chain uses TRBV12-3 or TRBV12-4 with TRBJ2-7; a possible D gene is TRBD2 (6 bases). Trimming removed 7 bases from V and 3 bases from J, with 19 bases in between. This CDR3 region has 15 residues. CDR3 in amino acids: CASNSGRGGFYEQYF. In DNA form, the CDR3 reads TGTGCCAGCAATTCAGGGCGAGGAGGGTTCTACGAGCAGTACTTC.

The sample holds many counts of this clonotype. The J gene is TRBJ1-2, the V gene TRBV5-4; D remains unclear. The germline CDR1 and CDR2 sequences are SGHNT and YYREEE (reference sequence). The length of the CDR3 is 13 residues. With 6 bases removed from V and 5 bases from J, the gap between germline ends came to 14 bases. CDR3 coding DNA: TGTGCCAGCACCACAGAGGGCCTATATGGCTACACCTTC. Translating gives CASTTEGLYGYTF.

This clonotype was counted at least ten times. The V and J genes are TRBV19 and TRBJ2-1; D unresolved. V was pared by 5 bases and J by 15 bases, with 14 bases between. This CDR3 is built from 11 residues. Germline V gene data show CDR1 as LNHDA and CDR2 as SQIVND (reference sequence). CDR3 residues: CASSVGPVAFF. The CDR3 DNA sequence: TGTGCCAGTAGTGTGGGCCCAGTGGCGTTCTTC. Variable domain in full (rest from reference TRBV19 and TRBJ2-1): DGGITQSPKYLFRKEGQNVTLSCEQNLNHDAMYWYRQDPGQGLRLIYYSQIVNDFQKGDIAEGYSVSREKKESFPLTVTSAQKNPTAFYLCASSVGPVAFFGPGTRLTVL.

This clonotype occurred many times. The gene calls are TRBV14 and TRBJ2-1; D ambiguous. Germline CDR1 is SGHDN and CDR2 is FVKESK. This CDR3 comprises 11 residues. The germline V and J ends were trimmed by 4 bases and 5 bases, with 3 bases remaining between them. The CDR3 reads CASSRNNEQFF. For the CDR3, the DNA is TGTGCCAGCAGCCGCAACAATGAGCAGTTCTTC.

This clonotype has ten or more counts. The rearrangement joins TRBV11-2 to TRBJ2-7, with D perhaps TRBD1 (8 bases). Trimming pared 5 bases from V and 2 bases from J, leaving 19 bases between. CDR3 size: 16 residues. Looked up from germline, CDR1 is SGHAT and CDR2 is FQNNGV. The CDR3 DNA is TGTGCCAGCAGCGCCCGACAGGGGAGGGAAACCTACGAGCAGTACTTC. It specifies CASSARQGRETYEQYF.